This TCR beta chain was found in a study of shared T cell receptors in the human thymus. Sequencing used immunoSEQ multiplex PCR; TCRdb keeps in-frame clones, though not all of them. The table lists about 660,000 clones, about 87% of them singletons. This clone showed up just once. CDR3 length equals 16 residues. The germline CDR1 and CDR2 sequences are GTSNPN and SVGIG (reference sequence). The germline V and J ends were trimmed by 4 bases and 6 bases, with 23 bases remaining between them. The same data also contributed to another study, on human thymus T cells.

The receptor was isolated from a boy under two years old with a congenital heart defect. The sequencing input was thymocytes. The V gene is TRBV30, the J gene TRBJ2-3, with a possible D match to TRBD1 (5 bases). CDR3 sequence: CAWNPHARLGADTQYF. The CDR3 region has the DNA TGTGCCTGGAACCCCCACGCTCGTTTAGGGGCGGATACGCAGTATTTT.